Each of the 31 T cell receptor beta chains below was sequenced from the same sample in a study of T cells in Graves' hyperthyroidism and ophthalmopathy. From RNA transcripts, TCR beta CDR3 regions were amplified. HTBI primers drove first-round RT-PCR of the TCR CDR3. One entry per CDR3 protein, called by TCRdb with MiXCR from the multiplex PCR reads. In the table there are some 740,000 distinct CDR3 sequences, 14% of which are singletons. Material for sequencing was blood. These receptors were obtained from a woman aged 18-29 years with Graves' hyperthyroidism.

This clonotype was seen at least ten times. The chain combines TRBV18 with TRBJ2-7; weak D call: TRBD1 (5 bases). This CDR3 has 16 amino acids. Germline V CDR1 and CDR2: KGHSH, LQKENI. Trimming took 1 base from V and 0 from J, leaving 13 bases between them. The CDR3 loop reads CASSPQQGTSSYEQYF. CDR3 nucleotides: TGTGCCAGCTCACCACAGCAGGGTACGAGCTCCTACGAGCAGTACTTC.

The chain has TRBV27 and TRBJ2-7, with 8 positions matching TRBD1. In germline, CDR1 is MNHEY, CDR2 SMNVEV (reference sequence). The CDR3 has 13 residues. V was pared by 8 bases and J by 3 bases, with 6 bases of the junction left unmatched. The CDR3 region is CASWQGAYYEQYF. The CDR3 DNA sequence: TGTGCCAGCTGGCAGGGGGCTTACTACGAGCAGTACTTC.

V gene TRBV12-5 combines with J gene TRBJ2-1; D might be TRBD2 (6 bases). This CDR3 has 15 residues. Germline V gene lookup returns CDR1 LGHNT and CDR2 FRNRAP. Trimming left V 2 bases short and J 8 bases short, with 16 bases between. The CDR3 sequence is CASGLWEVGQYEQFF. CDR3 sequence (DNA): TGTGCTAGTGGTTTGTGGGAGGTCGGACAATATGAGCAGTTCTTC.

This clonotype showed up just a few times. V and J are TRBV29-1 and TRBJ2-1; D not resolved. The CDR3 length is 12 residues. V lost 4 bases to trimming and J lost 4 bases, with 8 bases between them. The germline gives CDR1 SQVTM, CDR2 ANQGSEA. This CDR3 reads CSVVQEYNEQFF. CDR3 nucleotide sequence: TGCAGCGTTGTCCAGGAGTACAATGAGCAGTTCTTC.

This clonotype was observed a few times. This chain connects TRBV24-1 to TRBJ1-4; D is unresolved. Germline V gene sequence: CDR1 KGHDR, CDR2 SFDVKD. Trimming removed 9 bases at V and 0 bases at J, with 10 bases between. The CDR3 has 14 residues. In nucleotides, the CDR3 is TGTGCCACCCCGGACCCCACAACTAATGAAAAACTGTTTTTT. Its protein product is CATPDPTTNEKLFF.

This clonotype was recorded many times. This chain connects TRBV4-2 to TRBJ1-1; the D is unclear. CDR1 is LGHNA, CDR2 YNFKEQ, per germline. CDR3 length equals 17 residues. Trimming shortened V by 0 bases and J by 0 bases, and 14 bases separated the two germline ends. CDR3 in DNA: TGTGCCAGCAGCCAAGATCCGAGTTTCGCCATGAACACTGAAGCTTTCTTT. Translated, it gives CASSQDPSFAMNTEAFF.

This clonotype was counted at least ten times. The chain is built from TRBV13 and TRBJ2-7; TRBD2 matches 8 bases. The germline gives CDR1 PRHDT, CDR2 FYEKMQ (reference sequence). Trimming took 4 bases from V and 3 from J; bases not matched to a gene: 14. The CDR3 runs to 17 residues. The CDR3 DNA sequence: TGTGCCAGCAGCTCTAGAGTCCTTGGACTAGCCAGCTACGAGCAGTACTTC. Protein: CASSSRVLGLASYEQYF.

The rearrangement uses TRBV4-3 and TRBJ2-7; TRBD1 is a possible D gene (6 bases). Trimming removed 0 bases at V and 3 bases at J, with 21 bases between. The CDR3 length is 18 residues. The germline CDR1 and CDR2 sequences are LGHNA and YSLEER. CDR3 loop: CASSQETVAGAIIYEQYF. In DNA form, the CDR3 reads TGCGCCAGCAGCCAAGAAACCGTGGCAGGGGCGATCATCTACGAGCAGTACTTC.

This clonotype was counted ten times or more. This sequence joins TRBV11-2 and TRBJ2-5; 8 bases map to TRBD2. The junction had 11 bases not matched to a gene; V was cut back by 3 bases and J by 5 bases. The V gene's germline CDR1 is SGHAT and CDR2 FQNNGV. The CDR3 loop spans 16 amino acids. The CDR3 nucleotides read TGTGCCAGCAGCTTTGGGAGCGGGAGTCCTTTTGAGACCCAGTACTTC. Its translation: CASSFGSGSPFETQYF.

This clonotype has only a few counts. The chain employs TRBV27 and TRBJ2-7; possibly TRBD2 for D (5 bases). V was trimmed by 2 bases and J by 3 bases, leaving 14 bases between them. The CDR3 contains 15 residues. CDR1 and CDR2 (germline): MNHEY, SMNVEV (reference sequence). CDR3 protein: CASSLRTGLYYEQYF. DNA for the CDR3: TGTGCCAGCAGTTTACGGACGGGGTTGTACTACGAGCAGTACTTC.

The CDR3 DNA reads TGCGCCAGCACCTCCGAGGGGAGGGCAGATACGCAGTATTTT. Translating it yields CASTSEGRADTQYF. The J gene is TRBJ2-3, the V gene TRBV4-1, with 7 positions matching TRBD2. The CDR3 is made up of 14 amino acids. Trimming removed 7 bases from V and 4 bases from J; junction bases left unmatched: 8. Germline V gives CDR1 MGHRA, CDR2 YSYEKL.

The rearrangement uses TRBV19 and TRBJ1-2; D is ambiguous. This CDR3 is 14 amino acids long. With 1 base removed from V and 1 base from J, the gap between germline ends came to 7 bases. Germline V lookup: CDR1 LNHDA, CDR2 SQIVND (reference sequence). The DNA for the CDR3 is TGTGCCAGTAGTATAGGGTCACATAACTATGGCTACACCTTC. Translation: CASSIGSHNYGYTF.

Comments on this clonotype: This CDR3 is missing its conserved last phenylalanine or tryptophan, likely due to a read error. The genes are TRBV7-2 and TRBJ2-1; 9 bases match TRBD2. Unmatched junction bases numbered 4, after V lost 3 bases and J lost 4 bases. The CDR3 loop spans 15 amino acids. The germline CDR1 and CDR2 sequences are SGHTA and FQGNSA. CDR3 in amino acids: CASSLTSGTYNEQFS. CDR3 DNA: TGTGCCAGCAGCTTGACTAGCGGAACATACAATGAGCAGTTCTCC.

The chain couples TRBV9 to TRBJ1-5, with D maybe TRBD1 (5 bases). Trimming left V 0 bases short and J 6 bases short, with 13 bases between. Germline CDR1 SGDLS, CDR2 YYNGEE. CDR3 length: 15 amino acids. The CDR3 is CASSVGGGASQPQHF. In nucleotides, the CDR3 is TGTGCCAGCAGCGTAGGAGGAGGGGCAAGTCAGCCCCAGCATTTT.

This clonotype has only a few counts. The chain recombines TRBV11-2 with TRBJ2-5; the D gene is possibly TRBD2 (6 bases). Trimming shortened V by 3 bases and J by 5 bases, and 13 bases separated the two germline ends. CDR3 length: 14 residues. The germline V gene has CDR1 SGHAT and CDR2 FQNNGV. In DNA form, the CDR3 reads TGTGCCAGCAGCTTTAACGCGGGGAAGGAGACCCAGTACTTC. Translation gives CASSFNAGKETQYF.

This clonotype was detected ten times or more. The V call is TRBV11-1, the J call TRBJ2-1, with 7 positions matching TRBD2. After removal of 1 base from V and 5 bases from J, the junction contained 11 bases not matched to a gene. The CDR3 length is 17 residues. The germline gives CDR1 SGHAT, CDR2 FQDESV (reference sequence). The CDR3 reads CASSLGSRGSPHNEQFF. For the CDR3, the DNA is TGTGCCAGCAGCTTAGGATCTCGCGGGAGCCCCCACAATGAGCAGTTCTTC.

This clonotype was detected ten times or more. The rearrangement uses TRBV6-2 or TRBV6-3 and TRBJ1-1; the D is unclear. This CDR3 contains 12 residues. Trimming took 1 base from V and 8 from J, leaving 8 bases between them. Looked up from germline, CDR1 is MNHEY and CDR2 is SVGEGT. The CDR3 bases are TGTGCCAGCAGTTACTTCGGTTCCGAAGCTTTCTTT. Protein product: CASSYFGSEAFF.

The J gene is TRBJ1-1, the V gene TRBV9; 9 bases are a match to TRBD1. This CDR3 has 17 residues. The germline CDR1 and CDR2 sequences are SGDLS and YYNGEE. V lost 0 bases and J lost 0; bases outside the gene matches: 6. This CDR3 is CASSVAGQGSMNTEAFF. The CDR3 nucleotides read TGTGCCAGCAGCGTAGCCGGACAGGGGTCCATGAACACTGAAGCTTTCTTT.

The chain employs TRBV20-1 and TRBJ2-1; the match to TRBD2 covers 7 bases. V shed 6 bases and J 7 bases; nucleotides not matched to a gene: 12. The CDR3 extends over 14 amino acids. Per germline, CDR1 DFQATT and CDR2 SNEGSKA (reference sequence). CDR3 in amino acids: CSAGRPRRWNEQFF. The CDR3, as DNA: TGCAGTGCCGGGAGGCCCCGGAGGTGGAATGAGCAGTTCTTC.

This clonotype was recorded at least ten times. The chain joins TRBV20-1 to TRBJ2-7; maybe TRBD1 (5 bases). Germline V gene data show CDR1 as DFQATT and CDR2 as SNEGSKA (reference sequence). This CDR3 contains 16 residues. V dropped 0 bases and J dropped 0 bases, with 15 bases sitting between them. CDR3 in amino acids: CSARDWGPRSSYEQYF. CDR3 coding DNA: TGCAGTGCTAGAGATTGGGGCCCACGGAGCTCCTACGAGCAGTACTTC.

This clonotype was seen many times. The chain is built from TRBV20-1 and TRBJ2-1; D is perhaps TRBD2 (6 bases). Between the trimmed V and J ends, which lost 7 bases and 5 bases, there was a span of 15 bases. Germline CDR1 DFQATT, CDR2 SNEGSKA (reference sequence). This CDR3 is 13 amino acids long. The CDR3 sequence: CSGGETYDNEQFF. DNA for the CDR3: TGCAGTGGGGGGGAGACCTACGACAATGAGCAGTTCTTC.

This clonotype has ten or more counts. The J gene is TRBJ1-1, the V gene TRBV5-1; D unresolved. Germline CDR1 SGHRS, CDR2 YFSETQ. V was clipped by 0 bases and J by 7 bases, with 16 bases between them. This CDR3 is built from 15 residues. In DNA form, the CDR3 reads TGCGCCAGCAGCTTGGCCCTCGGATCCGATGGTGAAGCTTTCTTT. The encoded protein is CASSLALGSDGEAFF.

This chain uses TRBV7-9 with TRBJ2-1, with TRBD1 matching 9 bases. The V gene end was trimmed by 7 bases and the J gene end by 9 bases; junction bases not matched to a gene: 4. CDR1 and CDR2 (germline): SEHNR, FQNEAQ (reference sequence). The CDR3 totals 12 residues. In nucleotides, the CDR3 is TGTGCCAGCAAGACAGGGGGGAGTGAGCAGTTCTTC. This sequence encodes CASKTGGSEQFF. The full variable domain, with the rest looked up from reference TRBV7-9 and TRBJ2-1, is DTGVSQNPRHKITKRGQNVTFRCDPISEHNRLYWYRQTLGQGPEFLTYFQNEAQLEKSRLLSDRFSAERPKGSFSTLEIQRTEQGDSAMYLCASKTGGSEQFFGPGTRLTVL.

The chain combines TRBV20-1 with TRBJ1-1; 7 positions match TRBD1. The CDR3 covers 14 residues. Germline V lookup: CDR1 DFQATT, CDR2 SNEGSKA (reference sequence). Trimming cost V 3 bases and J 4 bases; bases outside gene matches: 8. CDR3 DNA: TGCAGTGCTAGGGCCAACAGGGGACCCACTGAAGCTTTCTTT. It codes for CSARANRGPTEAFF.

This clonotype was detected ten times or more. The chain carries TRBV27 and TRBJ2-2, with TRBD2 matching over 9 bases. Germline V gene lookup returns CDR1 MNHEY and CDR2 SMNVEV (reference sequence). Trimming at V came to 3 bases and at J to 6 bases, leaving 5 bases not matched to a gene. There are 15 residues in the CDR3. In DNA form, the CDR3 reads TGTGCCAGCAGTTTCCGGACTAGCGCCCCCGGGGAGCTGTTTTTT. This encodes CASSFRTSAPGELFF.

The V call is TRBV7-9, the J call TRBJ1-1, with 7 bases that match TRBD1. Looked up from germline, CDR1 is SEHNR and CDR2 is FQNEAQ (reference sequence). There are 16 residues in the CDR3. With 5 bases clipped from V and 0 bases from J, the junction kept 9 bases outside the gene matches. The CDR3 here is CASSPLGQTLNTEAFF. CDR3 in DNA: TGTGCCAGCAGCCCATTGGGACAGACCTTGAACACTGAAGCTTTCTTT.

This clonotype was seen ten or more times. This chain connects TRBV29-1 to TRBJ1-1; D is uncertain. V was trimmed by 4 bases and J by 5 bases, leaving 11 bases between them. CDR1 is SQVTM, CDR2 ANQGSEA, per germline. The CDR3 totals 12 residues. The CDR3 DNA reads TGCAGCGTTGTTGGCAAGCTGACTGAAGCTTTCTTT. Protein: CSVVGKLTEAFF.

This clonotype came up many times. The V and J genes are TRBV11-2 and TRBJ1-1; the D is unclear. This CDR3 is 14 amino acids long. V lost 0 bases, J lost 0 bases, and 5 bases lay in between. Germline values: CDR1 SGHAT, CDR2 FQNNGV. The CDR3 loop is CASSLDVMNTEAFF. The DNA for the CDR3 is TGTGCCAGCAGCTTAGATGTGATGAACACTGAAGCTTTCTTT.

This clonotype was recorded many times. The chain combines TRBV12-3 or TRBV12-4 with TRBJ2-3, with 9 bases aligning to TRBD1. This CDR3 region has 15 residues. Trimming took 5 bases from V and 4 from J; bases not matched to a gene: 7. CDR3 sequence (DNA): TGTGCCAGCAGTACCGACAGGGGGAGAGCAGATACGCAGTATTTT. Its translation is CASSTDRGRADTQYF.

The table lists this clonotype with many counts. The chain employs TRBV7-8 and TRBJ2-7; TRBD2 is a possible D gene (6 bases). The V and J ends lost 6 bases and 4 bases respectively, with 10 bases between them. The length of the CDR3 is 12 residues. Germline V gene data show CDR1 as SGHVS and CDR2 as FQNEAQ. CDR3 DNA sequence: TGTGCCAGCAGGGCCGGGACTTACGAGCAGTACTTC. Amino acid sequence: CASRAGTYEQYF.

This clonotype was recorded a few times. The genes are TRBV6-1 and TRBJ2-2; TRBD1 agrees at 10 bases. V gave up 7 bases and J gave up 6 bases; unmatched junction bases: 11. Germline CDR1 is MNHNS and CDR2 is SASEGT. The CDR3 is 16 amino acids. The CDR3 loop is CASTLEGTGDPGELFF. In DNA, the CDR3 is TGTGCCAGCACCCTAGAGGGGACAGGGGATCCCGGGGAGCTGTTTTTT.